These 14 T cell receptor beta chains originate from one sample sequenced in a study of blood T cell repertoires in COVID-19. Clones were sequenced by immunoSEQ multiplex PCR, and TCRdb holds only the in-frame ones, with some missing. Counted here are 150,000 to 200,000 clones, around nine tenths occurring once; the ten biggest clones make up 20% to 25%. Sequenced material: peripheral blood. The source of these receptors is a man in his fifties or sixties with active or convalescent COVID-19.

This rearrangement joins TRBV24-1 to TRBJ1-5; 7 positions match TRBD1. Germline CDR1 is KGHDR and CDR2 is SFDVKD. Trimming removed 3 bases from V and 4 bases from J; junction bases left unmatched: 8. The CDR3 runs to 16 residues. This CDR3 reads CATSDARRGRNQPQHF. As DNA, the CDR3 is TGTGCCACCAGTGATGCGAGAAGGGGGCGGAATCAGCCCCAGCATTTT.

The J gene is TRBJ2-1, the V gene TRBV30; 9 positions match TRBD2. The CDR3 has 13 amino acids. J was trimmed by 11 bases and V by 3 bases; bases with no gene match: 8. From germline, CDR1 is GTSNPN and CDR2 SVGIG (reference sequence). Written as DNA, the CDR3 is TGTGCCTGGAGCATAGCGGGGGCGCAGAAGCAGTTCTTC. Protein sequence: CAWSIAGAQKQFF.

The rearrangement joins TRBV9 to TRBJ1-1, with D maybe TRBD1 (5 bases). Germline V lookup: CDR1 SGDLS, CDR2 YYNGEE. The CDR3 has 15 residues. Trimming took off 0 bases at V and 3 bases at J, with 12 bases between the two ends. In DNA form, the CDR3 reads TGTGCCAGCAGCGTAGTGGCAGGGCCGGACACTGAAGCTTTCTTT. Encoded protein: CASSVVAGPDTEAFF.

The chain employs TRBV6-6 and TRBJ1-5, with D unclear. The length of the CDR3 is 18 residues. Germline-derived CDR1 and CDR2 are MNHNY and SVGAGI (reference sequence). V gave up 5 bases and J gave up 3 bases, with 23 bases separating them. The CDR3 DNA reads TGTGCCAGCAGTCACCGTCGTACTACCGGGAGAGCCAATCAGCCCCAGCATTTT. This gives the protein CASSHRRTTGRANQPQHF.

The CDR3: CATSRGQLQPQHF. The CDR3 nucleotides are TGTGCCACCAGCAGAGGACAACTTCAGCCCCAGCATTTT. This chain links TRBV15 with TRBJ1-5; D call uncertain. The ends were cut back, 1 base at V and 6 bases at J, with 7 bases in the middle. The CDR3 spans 13 residues. Germline CDR1 reads LNHNV; CDR2 reads YYDKDF (reference sequence).

The V call is TRBV7-9, the J call TRBJ1-1, with a possible D match to TRBD1 (6 bases). The CDR3 spans 15 residues. Germline CDR1 and CDR2: SEHNR and FQNEAQ (reference sequence). Trimming pared 2 bases from V and 5 bases from J, leaving 15 bases between. The CDR3 spells CASSLPDRSRTEAFF. Written as DNA, the CDR3 is TGTGCCAGCAGCTTACCTGACAGGTCTAGAACTGAAGCTTTCTTT.

The rearrangement links TRBV4-1 to TRBJ1-2, with D uncertain. This CDR3 has 14 residues. The germline V gene has CDR1 MGHRA and CDR2 YSYEKL. V dropped 0 bases and J dropped 7 bases, with 12 bases sitting between them. In DNA, the CDR3 is TGCGCCAGCAGCCAAGACGATGGCTTTTCTGGCTACACCTTC. Translating it yields CASSQDDGFSGYTF.

The chain carries TRBV10-1 and TRBJ2-1, with 7 bases aligning to TRBD1. The germline CDR1 and CDR2 sequences are WNHNN and SYGVQD (reference sequence). J lost 10 bases, V lost 5 bases, and 5 bases had no gene match. The CDR3 runs to 12 residues. CDR3 nucleotide sequence: TGCGCCAGCAGTACGGGACAGCAAGAGCAGTTCTTC. It is translated as CASSTGQQEQFF.

This clone has only a few counts. The chain links TRBV18 to TRBJ2-1; TRBD1 agrees at 10 bases. CDR3 length: 15 amino acids. CDR1 is KGHSH and CDR2 is LQKENI in the germline V gene. V lost 3 bases to trimming and J lost 6 bases; unmatched junction nucleotides: 5. The chain's CDR3 is CASSPGTGERNEQFF. CDR3 bases: TGTGCCAGCTCACCGGGGACAGGGGAACGCAATGAGCAGTTCTTC.

This clone was detected a few times. V usage is TRBV5-1 and J usage is TRBJ1-2; D may be TRBD1 (6 bases). Germline CDR1 SGHRS, CDR2 YFSETQ. This CDR3 contains 14 residues. V was pared by 3 bases and J by 6 bases, with 15 bases between. DNA of the CDR3: TGCGCCAGCAGCTGGGGGACACCTGGCGATGGCTACACCTTC. This encodes CASSWGTPGDGYTF.

The chain recombines TRBV15 with TRBJ2-5; 9 bases agree with TRBD2. CDR1 LNHNV and CDR2 YYDKDF come from the germline V gene (reference sequence). V lost 0 bases, J lost 4 bases, and 6 bases stayed unmatched. The CDR3 totals 16 residues. The CDR3 is CATSREAGGAGETQYF. In DNA, the CDR3 is TGTGCCACCAGCAGAGAGGCGGGGGGGGCGGGAGAGACCCAGTACTTC.

V gene TRBV24-1 combines with J gene TRBJ1-5; D remains unclear. V dropped 9 bases and J dropped 3 bases, with 20 bases sitting between them. This CDR3 region has 16 residues. The V gene's germline CDR1 is KGHDR and CDR2 SFDVKD. CDR3 amino acids: CATVRSMGGDNQPQHF. The CDR3 nucleotides are TGTGCCACCGTGAGGTCAATGGGCGGGGACAATCAGCCCCAGCATTTT.

The chain couples TRBV6-1 to TRBJ1-5, with D perhaps matching TRBD1 (6 bases). This CDR3 region has 14 residues. The V gene lost 3 bases and the J gene lost 6 bases, with 12 bases spanning the gap. CDR1 and CDR2 (germline): MNHNS, SASEGT. CDR3 region: CASSDSTGSQPQHF. CDR3 nucleotide sequence: TGTGCCAGCAGTGATTCAACAGGGAGTCAGCCCCAGCATTTT.

The gene calls are TRBV4-1 and TRBJ1-2, with a weak D call TRBD1 (6 bases). Trimming removed 0 bases at V and 4 bases at J, with 18 bases between. CDR1 MGHRA and CDR2 YSYEKL come from the germline V gene. This CDR3 is 17 amino acids long. This chain's CDR3 is CASSQDPLTGNLYGYTF. The CDR3 coding sequence is TGCGCCAGCAGCCAAGACCCCCTTACAGGGAATCTCTATGGCTACACCTTC.